Below, 5 T cell receptor beta chains from the same sample are listed, as sequenced in a study of T cells in Graves' hyperthyroidism and ophthalmopathy. TCR beta CDR3 sequences were amplified from RNA transcripts. The HTBI primer set was used in a first-round RT-PCR of the TCR CDR3. MiXCR, applied by TCRdb to the multiplex PCR reads, yields one record per CDR3 protein. The table includes a few hundred thousand distinct CDR3 sequences, 15% to 19% detected once. The sequenced sample was blood. Source of these receptors: a woman in her 30s with Graves' hyperthyroidism.

The count of this clonotype is one. V usage is TRBV9 and J usage is TRBJ2-7; the match to TRBD1 covers 9 bases. Trimming removed 3 bases from V and 4 bases from J; junction bases left unmatched: 5. Germline CDR1 reads SGDLS; CDR2 reads YYNGEE. The CDR3 is 14 amino acids. CDR3 sequence (DNA): TGTGCCAGCAGCGCCGACAGGGGGTTTTACGAGCAGTACTTC. It yields the protein CASSADRGFYEQYF.

This clonotype was counted only a few times. V usage is TRBV27 and J usage is TRBJ2-7, with D tentatively TRBD2 (7 bases). The CDR3 consists of 14 residues. V gave up 6 bases and J gave up 4 bases, with 16 bases separating them. Germline CDR1 reads MNHEY; CDR2 reads SMNVEV (reference sequence). The CDR3 spells CASSGGGARYEQYF. Here the CDR3 DNA reads TGTGCCAGCAGCGGTGGGGGGGCCCGGTACGAGCAGTACTTC.

This clonotype has a handful of counts. The chain has TRBV7-9 and TRBJ2-3; D is ambiguous. V was shortened by 3 bases and J by 2 bases, with 3 bases between the two germline ends. CDR3 size: 12 residues. Germline V gives CDR1 SEHNR, CDR2 FQNEAQ (reference sequence). CDR3 sequence reads: CASSFPTDTQYF. CDR3 in DNA: TGTGCCAGCAGCTTCCCCACAGATACGCAGTATTTT.

Many counts were recorded for this clonotype. The genes are TRBV7-9 and TRBJ2-3; 15 bases agree with TRBD2. The J segment lost 7 bases and the V segment lost 5 bases, leaving 10 bases of the junction unmatched. The CDR3 has 17 amino acids. CDR1 is SEHNR and CDR2 is FQNEAQ in the germline V gene (reference sequence). The CDR3 here is CASSPRQGTSGRNTQYF. CDR3 DNA: TGTGCCAGCAGCCCCCGACAGGGGACTAGCGGGAGGAATACGCAGTATTTT.

The chain has TRBV6-5 and TRBJ1-4, with TRBD1 matching 7 bases. Germline V gene sequence: CDR1 MNHEY, CDR2 SVGAGI. The J segment lost 3 bases and the V segment lost 2 bases, leaving 0 bases of the junction unmatched. CDR3 size: 14 residues. The CDR3 loop reads CASSYDRANEKLFF. The CDR3 DNA is TGTGCCAGCAGTTACGACAGGGCTAATGAAAAACTGTTTTTT.